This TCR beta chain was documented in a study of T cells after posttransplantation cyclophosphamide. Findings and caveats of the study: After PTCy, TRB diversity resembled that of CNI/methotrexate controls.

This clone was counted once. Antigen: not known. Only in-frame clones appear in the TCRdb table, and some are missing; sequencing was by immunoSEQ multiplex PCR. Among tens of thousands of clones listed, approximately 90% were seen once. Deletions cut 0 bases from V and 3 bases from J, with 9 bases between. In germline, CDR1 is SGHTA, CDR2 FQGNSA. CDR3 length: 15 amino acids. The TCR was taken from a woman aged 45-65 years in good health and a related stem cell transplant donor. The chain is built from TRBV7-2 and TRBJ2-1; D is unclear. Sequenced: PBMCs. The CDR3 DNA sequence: TGTGCCAGCAGCTTAGCGTCGGAGCTCTACAATGAGCAGTTCTTC. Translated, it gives CASSLASELYNEQFF.